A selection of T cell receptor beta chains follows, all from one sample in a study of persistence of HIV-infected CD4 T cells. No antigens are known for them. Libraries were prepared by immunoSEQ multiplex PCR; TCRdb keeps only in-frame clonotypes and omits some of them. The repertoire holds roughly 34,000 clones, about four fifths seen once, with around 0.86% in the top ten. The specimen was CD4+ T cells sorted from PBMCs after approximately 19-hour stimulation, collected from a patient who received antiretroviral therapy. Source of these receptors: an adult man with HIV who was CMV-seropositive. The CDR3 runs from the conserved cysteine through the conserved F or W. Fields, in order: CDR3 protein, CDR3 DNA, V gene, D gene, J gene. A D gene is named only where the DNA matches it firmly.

CDR3 protein: CASSLAWSGVDEQYF; CDR3 DNA: TGTGCCAGCAGCTTAGCGTGGTCTGGGGTAGACGAGCAGTACTTC; V gene: TRBV7-2; D gene: -; J gene: TRBJ2-7
CDR3 protein: CASSEVFNYGYTF; CDR3 DNA: TGTGCCAGCAGTGAGGTGTTTAACTATGGCTACACCTTC; V gene: TRBV2; D gene: -; J gene: TRBJ1-2
CDR3 protein: CASSPWGESPQHF; CDR3 DNA: TGTGCCAGCAGCCCTTGGGGGGAGTCGCCCCAGCATTTT; V gene: TRBV28; D gene: -; J gene: TRBJ1-5
CDR3 protein: CASSLRTGGNYEQYF; CDR3 DNA: TGCGCCAGCAGCCTTCGGACAGGAGGAAACTACGAGCAGTACTTC; V gene: TRBV5-1; D gene: TRBD1; J gene: TRBJ2-7
CDR3 protein: CASRVEEAGNTIYF; CDR3 DNA: TGCGCCAGCAGAGTGGAAGAAGCTGGAAACACCATATATTTT; V gene: TRBV5-1; D gene: -; J gene: TRBJ1-3
CDR3 protein: CASSQVDLYNEQFF; CDR3 DNA: TGTGCCAGCAGCCAGGTCGACTTGTACAATGAGCAGTTCTTC; V gene: TRBV4-2; D gene: -; J gene: TRBJ2-1
CDR3 protein: CASSLSNLQGGLLSAKNIQYF; CDR3 DNA: TGTGCCAGCAGTTTATCGAACCTGCAGGGAGGGTTACTCTCAGCCAAAAACATTCAGTACTTC; V gene: TRBV27; D gene: TRBD2; J gene: TRBJ2-4
CDR3 protein: CASTYKNIQYF; CDR3 DNA: TGTGCCAGCACCTACAAAAACATTCAGTACTTC; V gene: TRBV6-5; D gene: -; J gene: TRBJ2-4
CDR3 protein: CAWSGHTWGKNIQYF; CDR3 DNA: TGTGCCTGGAGTGGCCATACATGGGGCAAAAACATTCAGTACTTC; V gene: TRBV30; D gene: -; J gene: TRBJ2-4
CDR3 protein: CASNPQQGLSNYGYTF; CDR3 DNA: TGTGCCAGTAACCCCCAACAGGGCTTGTCCAACTATGGCTACACCTTC; V gene: TRBV7-2; D gene: -; J gene: TRBJ1-2
CDR3 protein: CSVATGLSTEAFF; CDR3 DNA: TGCAGCGTTGCGACAGGGTTGAGCACTGAAGCTTTCTTT; V gene: TRBV29-1; D gene: TRBD1; J gene: TRBJ1-1
CDR3 protein: CASSYRGQETQYF; CDR3 DNA: TGTGCCAGCAGTTACAGGGGGCAAGAGACCCAGTACTTC; V gene: TRBV7-6; D gene: TRBD1; J gene: TRBJ2-5
CDR3 protein: CASSLLAGGYNEQFF; CDR3 DNA: TGTGCCAGCAGTCTCCTAGCGGGGGGCTACAATGAGCAGTTCTTC; V gene: TRBV6-5; D gene: TRBD2; J gene: TRBJ2-1
CDR3 protein: CASSWPTGRIYSYEQYF; CDR3 DNA: TGTGCCAGCAGCTGGCCGACAGGGAGGATATACTCCTACGAGCAGTACTTC; V gene: TRBV28; D gene: -; J gene: TRBJ2-7
CDR3 protein: CAWSLGADTQYF; CDR3 DNA: TGTGCCTGGAGTCTGGGAGCAGATACGCAGTATTTT; V gene: TRBV30; D gene: -; J gene: TRBJ2-3
CDR3 protein: CASSQDWGQAVYEQYF; CDR3 DNA: TGCGCCAGCAGCCAAGATTGGGGACAGGCGGTCTACGAGCAGTACTTC; V gene: TRBV4-3; D gene: TRBD1; J gene: TRBJ2-7
CDR3 protein: CASSSLGGYGYTF; CDR3 DNA: TGTGCCAGCAGTTCCCTCGGGGGGTATGGCTACACCTTC; V gene: TRBV27; D gene: -; J gene: TRBJ1-2
CDR3 protein: CASSRDLGTTYQPQHF; CDR3 DNA: TGTGCCAGCAGCCGGGACCTGGGGACGACCTATCAGCCCCAGCATTTT; V gene: TRBV7-9; D gene: -; J gene: TRBJ1-5
CDR3 protein: CASSPSTGSGYGYTF; CDR3 DNA: TGCGCCAGCAGCCCCTCGACAGGGAGCGGCTATGGCTACACCTTC; V gene: TRBV4-3; D gene: TRBD1; J gene: TRBJ1-2
CDR3 protein: CASSLVQGSGNTIYF; CDR3 DNA: TGCGCCAGCAGCTTGGTACAGGGGAGTGGAAACACCATATATTTT; V gene: TRBV5-1; D gene: TRBD1; J gene: TRBJ1-3
CDR3 protein: CASSQDGQKAFF; CDR3 DNA: TGTGCCAGCAGCCAAGACGGGCAGAAAGCTTTCTTT; V gene: TRBV3-1/TRBV3-2; D gene: -; J gene: TRBJ1-1
CDR3 protein: CASSVYPGETQYF; CDR3 DNA: TGTGCCAGCAGCGTCTATCCCGGGGAGACCCAGTACTTC; V gene: TRBV9; D gene: -; J gene: TRBJ2-5
CDR3 protein: CASSFTGTSTGELFF; CDR3 DNA: TGTGCCAGCAGCTTCACAGGGACTTCCACCGGGGAGCTGTTTTTT; V gene: TRBV27; D gene: -; J gene: TRBJ2-2